The 8 T cell receptor beta chains presented below share a single source sample, sequenced in a study of post-analysis software for immune sequencing data. The study's findings and limits: Roughly five TRBV segments appeared more often in patients than in controls, and TRBV5-6, TRBV5-1 and TRBV20-1 were among these.

These TCRs' antigens remain unknown. Unique-molecular-identifier-tagged TCR beta cDNA libraries were used. A single record per CDR3 protein comes from TCRdb applying MiXCR to the PCR reads. The sample lists more than 450,000 distinct CDR3 sequences, roughly 45% occurring once. Sample: blood. These receptors were obtained from a girl aged 5 to 17 with multiple sclerosis.

Details on this clonotype: An end of the junction does not agree with germline; a read error may underlie this. The chain uses TRBV29-1 and TRBJ2-4; D perhaps matches TRBD2 (5 bases). This CDR3 is built from 13 residues. The germline CDR1 and CDR2 sequences are SQVTM and ANQGSEA. CDR3: CSVGGLAQNIQYF. The CDR3 DNA sequence: TGCAGCGTTGGCGGGTTAGCCCAAAACATTCAGTACTTC.

The chain combines TRBV27 with TRBJ1-5; 10 bases are shared with TRBD1. Germline trimming cut 4 bases from V and 3 bases from J; bases unmatched to any gene: 6. Germline CDR1 is MNHEY and CDR2 is SMNVEV (reference sequence). The CDR3 sequence is 16 residues long. The CDR3 reads CASSSSGQGINQPQHF. The DNA of the CDR3 is TGTGCCAGCAGTTCCTCGGGACAGGGGATCAATCAGCCCCAGCATTTT.

The table lists this clonotype with a few counts. The gene calls are TRBV29-1 and TRBJ2-7, with D perhaps matching TRBD2 (5 bases). V was shortened by 5 bases and J by 1 base, with 12 bases between the two germline ends. CDR1 SQVTM and CDR2 ANQGSEA come from the germline V gene. CDR3 length: 13 amino acids. The CDR3: CSVLADSSYEQYF. CDR3 coding DNA: TGCAGCGTTTTGGCGGACTCTTCCTACGAGCAGTACTTC.

The rearrangement joins TRBV6-5 to TRBJ1-2; D is perhaps TRBD1 (6 bases). Looked up from germline, CDR1 is MNHEY and CDR2 is SVGAGI. This CDR3 spans 15 amino acids. V shed 6 bases and J shed 6 bases, with 20 bases lying between them. The CDR3: CASSPLDTGGHGYTF. Here the CDR3 DNA reads TGTGCCAGCAGCCCCCTGGACACGGGGGGGCATGGCTACACCTTC.

The chain recombines TRBV6-2 or TRBV6-3 with TRBJ2-2, with no clear D. The CDR3 sequence is 14 residues long. Germline CDR1 and CDR2: MNHEY and SVGEGT. Trimming left V 6 bases short and J 1 base short, with 9 bases between. The CDR3 sequence is CASSRRQNTGELFF. CDR3 nucleotide sequence: TGTGCCAGCAGCAGACGGCAGAACACCGGGGAGCTGTTTTTT.

V is TRBV7-2 and J is TRBJ1-1; unclear D gene. The CDR3 extends over 14 amino acids. Germline V gene sequence: CDR1 SGHTA, CDR2 FQGNSA. V was clipped by 5 bases and J by 3 bases, with 13 bases between them. The CDR3 nucleotides read TGTGCCAGCAGCAATCCTTATATGGACACTGAAGCTTTCTTT. Amino acid sequence: CASSNPYMDTEAFF. Full variable domain (outside the CDR3, taken from reference TRBV7-2 and TRBJ1-1): GAGVSQSPSNKVTEKGKDVELRCDPISGHTALYWYRQSLGQGLEFLIYFQGNSAPDKSGLPSDRFSAERTGGSVSTLTIQRTQQEDSAVYLCASSNPYMDTEAFFGQGTRLTVV.

This clonotype came up a few times. The chain combines TRBV12-3 or TRBV12-4 with TRBJ1-1; D is perhaps TRBD1 (5 bases). The ends were cut back, 6 bases at V and 4 bases at J, with 15 bases in the middle. This CDR3 is 14 amino acids long. In DNA, the CDR3 is TGTGCCAGCAGCTCCCCCACGGGGCCCACTGAAGCTTTCTTT. Translating gives CASSSPTGPTEAFF.

V usage is TRBV20-1 and J usage is TRBJ2-7; 10 nucleotides line up with TRBD2. The CDR3 loop spans 15 amino acids. Germline loops: CDR1 DFQATT, CDR2 SNEGSKA (reference sequence). V lost 0 bases to trimming and J lost 2 bases; unmatched junction nucleotides: 4. The CDR3 DNA follows: TGCAGTGCTAGAGATGAAGGGACTAGCGCCTACGAGCAGTACTTC. It encodes CSARDEGTSAYEQYF.